The entry below gives a single T cell receptor beta chain sequence along with its context. These data come from a study of blood T cell repertoires in COVID-19. The table came from immunoSEQ multiplex PCR; TCRdb's copy has only in-frame clones and leaves some out. The table includes some 200,000 clones, roughly nine tenths detected once. Germline CDR1 GTSNPN, CDR2 SVGIG (reference sequence). V gave up 0 bases and J gave up 4 bases; unmatched junction bases: 2. The CDR3 covers 13 residues. The V call is TRBV30, the J call TRBJ1-1; 7 bases align to TRBD1. The sequenced sample consisted of PBMCs or T cells enriched from blood (not recorded which). The sequence was obtained from a woman under 40 who had recovered from COVID-19. CDR3 loop: CAWSVSGGTEAFF. CDR3 DNA: TGTGCCTGGAGTGTTTCAGGGGGCACTGAAGCTTTCTTT. Full variable domain (outside the CDR3, taken from reference TRBV30 and TRBJ1-1): SQTIHQWPATLVQPVGSPLSLECTVEGTSNPNLYWYRQAAGRGLQLLFYSVGIGQISSEVPQNLSASRPQDRQFILSSKKLLLSDSGFYLCAWSVSGGTEAFFGQGTRLTVV.